This T cell receptor beta chain was captured by sequencing in a study of blood T cell repertoires in COVID-19. Per the germline V gene, CDR1 is SGHAT and CDR2 is FQNNGV. With 1 base removed from V and 2 bases from J, the gap between germline ends came to 8 bases. The CDR3 consists of 14 residues. Exposed volunteers were people who met a COVID-19 case within 2 weeks before study entry. Measured with immunoSEQ multiplex PCR; TCRdb has only the in-frame clones, and not every one. The sample lists about 320,000 clones; more than 90% were seen once. Sequencing used PBMCs or T cells enriched from blood (not recorded which). The receptor was isolated from a woman in her 30s who had been exposed to COVID-19. The V call is TRBV11-2, the J call TRBJ1-1; the D is unclear. The CDR3 loop is CASSLGAGNTEAFF. The CDR3 coding sequence is TGTGCCAGCAGCTTAGGCGCGGGTAACACTGAAGCTTTCTTT.